The 13 T cell receptor beta chains listed next were all sequenced from one sample in a study of read filtering for tumor transcriptome and immune sequencing. This library used roughly 0.4 ug RNA and molecular barcoded adaptors spanning alpha/delta and beta/gamma chains. TCRdb itself ran the reads through MiXCR, one entry per CDR3 protein. Among 57,000 or so distinct CDR3 sequences, roughly 18% were seen once, and the ten largest hold more than 13%. The sample taken for sequencing was a population of CD138-negative cells sorted from bone marrow. The origin of the receptors is a donor at least 40 years old with multiple myeloma.

V and J are TRBV28 and TRBJ2-6; D not certain. Trimming cost V 8 bases and J 3 bases, with 8 bases left between them. The CDR3 loop spans 13 amino acids. Germline assignment: CDR1 MDHEN and CDR2 SYDVKM. The DNA for the CDR3 is TGTGCCAGCGGTCGGATTGGGGCCAACGTCCTGACTTTC. Protein sequence: CASGRIGANVLTF.

This clonotype was seen ten or more times. The V gene is TRBV5-6, the J gene TRBJ2-5; D possibly uses TRBD1 or TRBD2 (5 bases each). Germline values: CDR1 SGHDT, CDR2 YYEEEE. The ends were cut back, 4 bases at V and 2 bases at J, with 9 bases in the middle. The CDR3 loop spans 13 amino acids. As DNA, the CDR3 is TGTGCCAGCAGCGAGGGACGGCAAGAGACCCAGTACTTC. It encodes CASSEGRQETQYF.

This clonotype has a count of ten or more. V and J are TRBV29-1 and TRBJ2-1; the match to TRBD2 covers 10 bases. The CDR3 is 14 amino acids. Germline loops: CDR1 SQVTM, CDR2 ANQGSEA. With V trimmed by 3 bases and J by 9 bases, 8 bases remained unmatched. CDR3 amino acids: CSVDFLAGVGEQFF. DNA of the CDR3: TGCAGCGTTGACTTCCTAGCGGGAGTGGGTGAGCAGTTCTTC.

This clonotype was detected only a few times. The chain employs TRBV19 and TRBJ2-1; the D gene is possibly TRBD1 (5 bases). Germline V gene sequence: CDR1 LNHDA, CDR2 SQIVND (reference sequence). The V end was cut by 2 bases, the J end by 0 bases, with 8 bases between. The CDR3 spans 15 residues. The CDR3 DNA reads TGTGCCAGTAGTATACTCGACAGCTCCTACAATGAGCAGTTCTTC. Its protein is CASSILDSSYNEQFF.

There are a few counts of this clonotype. The chain couples TRBV30 to TRBJ2-3, with unresolved D. This CDR3 is 12 amino acids long. CDR1 and CDR2 from the germline V gene are GTSNPN and SVGIG (reference sequence). V gave up 2 bases and J gave up 9 bases, with 12 bases separating them. CDR3 protein: CAWSPLRGTQYF. The CDR3 nucleotides read TGTGCCTGGAGTCCACTTCGTGGGACGCAGTATTTT.

This clonotype has at least ten counts. This sequence joins TRBV29-1 and TRBJ2-2; 9 bases are shared with TRBD1. Germline CDR1 SQVTM, CDR2 ANQGSEA. Trimming removed 6 bases from V and 5 bases from J; junction bases left unmatched: 7. CDR3 size: 14 residues. In nucleotides, the CDR3 is TGCAGCGTGGGACAGGGCGGTTTAACCGGGGAGCTGTTTTTT. Protein product: CSVGQGGLTGELFF.

This chain links TRBV6-1 with TRBJ1-3, with D hard to call. Trimming took 3 bases from V and 1 from J, leaving 4 bases between them. Per germline, CDR1 MNHNS and CDR2 SASEGT. The CDR3 length is 13 residues. In DNA, the CDR3 is TGTGCCAGCAGTGACAGATCTGGAAACACCATATATTTT. It translates to CASSDRSGNTIYF.

Details on this clonotype: Possible read error: a much larger clone is one base away. The V and J genes are TRBV5-6 and TRBJ2-7, with unresolved D. The CDR3 consists of 14 residues. The germline gives CDR1 SGHDT, CDR2 YYEEEE. The CDR3 coding sequence is TGTACCAGCAGCTTCGCCCCCAGCTCCTACGAGCAGTACTTC. This gives the protein CTSSFAPSSYEQYF.

Turning to this clonotype: With a much larger clone just one base away, this may be a read error. The chain carries TRBV30 and TRBJ2-2; D may be TRBD2 (5 bases). CDR1 and CDR2 from the germline V gene are GTSNPN and SVGIG (reference sequence). CDR3 length equals 15 residues. The chain's CDR3 is CAWRRTDFNTGELLF. CDR3 bases: TGTGCCTGGAGGAGGACGGATTTTAACACCGGGGAGCTGCTTTTT.

This clonotype was counted ten times or more. This chain links TRBV29-1 with TRBJ1-4, with D uncertain. The CDR3 runs 12 residues. The V gene lost 4 bases and the J gene lost 1 base, with 4 bases spanning the gap. Germline V gene data show CDR1 as SQVTM and CDR2 as ANQGSEA. Here the CDR3 DNA reads TGCAGCGTTGCCAGAACTAATGAAAAACTGTTTTTT. It yields the protein CSVARTNEKLFF.

This clonotype was picked up many times. V and J are TRBV10-3 and TRBJ2-5; 11 bases align to TRBD2. CDR3 length: 14 amino acids. Germline lookup yields CDR1 ENHRY and CDR2 SYGVKD. Germline trimming cut 8 bases from V and 0 bases from J; bases unmatched to any gene: 2. Written as DNA, the CDR3 is TGTGCCATCGGGACTAGCGGAAACCAAGAGACCCAGTACTTC. Encoded protein: CAIGTSGNQETQYF.

This clonotype was found many times. The rearrangement uses TRBV28 and TRBJ2-3; D uncertain. Deletions cut 5 bases from V and 0 bases from J, with 12 bases between. CDR1 is MDHEN and CDR2 is SYDVKM in the germline V gene. The length of the CDR3 is 15 residues. For the CDR3, the DNA is TGTGCCAGCAGTCCCATCGGCCCTAGCACAGATACGCAGTATTTT. The encoded protein is CASSPIGPSTDTQYF.

This clonotype was seen many times. The chain employs TRBV5-1 and TRBJ2-3; weak D call: TRBD2 (6 bases). Trimming took 2 bases from V and 2 from J, leaving 12 bases between them. CDR3 length: 15 residues. CDR1 is SGHRS and CDR2 is YFSETQ in the germline V gene. The CDR3 bases are TGCGCCAGCAGCTTCCGGGAGCTGACCACAGATACGCAGTATTTT. It encodes CASSFRELTTDTQYF.